This passage covers 20 T cell receptor beta chains from one sample sequenced in a study of blood T cell repertoires in COVID-19. The assay was immunoSEQ multiplex PCR, and TCRdb's table has in-frame clones only and misses some. Counted here are 350,000 to 500,000 clones, around 90% occurring once; the ten biggest clones make up roughly 0.84%. The sample was peripheral blood. The receptors shown here come from a young man with COVID-19, enrolled during active disease.

The chain uses TRBV19 and TRBJ1-6; no definite D call. The germline gives CDR1 LNHDA, CDR2 SQIVND (reference sequence). Trimming took off 1 base at V and 7 bases at J, with 11 bases between the two ends. CDR3 length: 15 amino acids. CDR3 loop: CASSIVGGNNSPLHF. The DNA for the CDR3 is TGTGCCAGTAGTATAGTGGGAGGGAACAATTCACCCCTCCACTTT.

This clone appeared many times. This chain uses TRBV2 with TRBJ2-7, with D possibly matching TRBD2 (5 bases). The CDR3 loop spans 13 amino acids. The V gene's germline CDR1 is SNHLY and CDR2 FYNNEI. V lost 2 bases and J 7 bases, leaving 12 bases between the germline ends. CDR3 sequence reads: CASSESGGWEQYF. Written as DNA, the CDR3 is TGTGCCAGCAGTGAATCAGGAGGCTGGGAGCAGTACTTC.

The chain recombines TRBV7-9 with TRBJ1-1; TRBD1 matches at 9 bases. The CDR3 is 14 amino acids. Germline V gene sequence: CDR1 SEHNR, CDR2 FQNEAQ (reference sequence). The V and J ends lost 6 bases and 3 bases, in that order; junction bases with no gene match: 5. The CDR3 DNA reads as TGTGCCAGCAGAAGACAGGGGGACTACACTGAAGCTTTCTTT. This translates into CASRRQGDYTEAFF.

CDR3 sequence reads: CASSPTYHRAVTANEQFF. DNA of the CDR3: TGTGCCAGCAGTCCAACCTACCACAGGGCGGTAACAGCCAATGAGCAGTTCTTC. The chain has TRBV27 and TRBJ2-1; the D gene is possibly TRBD1 (6 bases). The germline V and J ends were trimmed by 5 bases and 6 bases, with 26 bases remaining between them. The germline V gene encodes CDR1 MNHEY and CDR2 SMNVEV (reference sequence). This CDR3 is built from 18 residues.

The rearrangement links TRBV7-9 to TRBJ1-1, with 11 bases that match TRBD1. Germline CDR1 reads SEHNR; CDR2 reads FQNEAQ (reference sequence). The CDR3 extends over 14 amino acids. The V gene end was trimmed by 5 bases and the J gene end by 3 bases; junction bases not matched to a gene: 2. The CDR3 region is CASSLGQGDTEAFF. CDR3 sequence (DNA): TGTGCCAGCAGCCTGGGACAGGGGGACACTGAAGCTTTCTTT.

J is TRBJ1-2 and V is TRBV9; D may be TRBD1 (6 bases). Between the trimmed V and J ends, which lost 4 bases and 1 base, there was a span of 20 bases. The CDR3 is 17 residues long. In germline, CDR1 is SGDLS, CDR2 YYNGEE. In DNA, the CDR3 is TGTGCCAGCAGCATGGACAGTTCACCCTCCCATAACTATGGCTACACCTTC. It yields the protein CASSMDSSPSHNYGYTF.

This chain uses TRBV6-2 or TRBV6-3 with TRBJ1-2; no reliable D call. The ends were cut back, 6 bases at V and 4 bases at J, with 12 bases in the middle. Looked up from germline, CDR1 is MNHEY and CDR2 is SVGEGT. The CDR3 runs to 13 residues. As DNA, the CDR3 is TGTGCCAGCAGCCCCGTATGGAGCTATGGCTACACCTTC. This gives the protein CASSPVWSYGYTF.

V and J are TRBV29-1 and TRBJ2-3; D is uncertain. This CDR3 comprises 10 residues. The V and J ends lost 7 bases and 2 bases respectively, with 4 bases between them. Germline V gene data show CDR1 as SQVTM and CDR2 as ANQGSEA. As DNA, the CDR3 is TGCAGCGACTACACAGATACGCAGTATTTT. Amino acid sequence: CSDYTDTQYF.

This chain connects TRBV7-9 to TRBJ2-1, with 14 bases matching TRBD2. The CDR3 runs to 15 residues. Germline V CDR1 and CDR2: SEHNR, FQNEAQ (reference sequence). J lost 8 bases, V lost 6 bases, and 6 bases had no gene match. DNA for the CDR3: TGTGCCAGCAGAAGGGGACTAGCGGGAGAAGATGAGCAGTTCTTC. Translating it yields CASRRGLAGEDEQFF.

This clone was recorded many times. This chain joins TRBV4-2 and TRBJ1-1; the D gene is possibly TRBD1 (5 bases). Germline CDR1 is LGHNA and CDR2 is YNFKEQ. The CDR3 has 16 amino acids. V lost 0 bases to trimming and J lost 3 bases, with 14 bases between them. The CDR3 loop reads CASSQDGPGWDTEAFF. CDR3 nucleotide sequence: TGTGCCAGCAGCCAAGATGGGCCAGGGTGGGACACTGAAGCTTTCTTT.

The CDR3 here is CASSLGLSGRETQYF. The CDR3 DNA sequence: TGTGCCAGCAGCTTAGGACTTTCCGGTCGGGAGACCCAGTACTTC. V gene TRBV7-2 combines with J gene TRBJ2-5, with D hard to call. V gave up 1 base and J gave up 5 bases, with 14 bases separating them. Per germline, CDR1 SGHTA and CDR2 FQGNSA. The CDR3 spans 15 residues.

The chain links TRBV7-9 to TRBJ1-1, with 10 bases matching TRBD1. This CDR3 region has 15 residues. Germline V CDR1 and CDR2: SEHNR, FQNEAQ (reference sequence). Trimming removed 6 bases from V and 8 bases from J; junction bases left unmatched: 12. This CDR3 is CASRNADRGLSEAFF. In DNA, the CDR3 is TGTGCCAGCAGGAACGCAGACAGGGGGCTTTCGGAAGCTTTCTTT. Drawing the rest from reference TRBV7-9 and TRBJ1-1, the complete variable domain is DTGVSQNPRHKITKRGQNVTFRCDPISEHNRLYWYRQTLGQGPEFLTYFQNEAQLEKSRLLSDRFSAERPKGSFSTLEIQRTEQGDSAMYLCASRNADRGLSEAFFGQGTRLTVV.

The V and J genes are TRBV30 and TRBJ2-5; 10 positions match TRBD1. The J segment lost 5 bases and the V segment lost 5 bases, leaving 8 bases of the junction unmatched. CDR1 and CDR2 (germline): GTSNPN, SVGIG (reference sequence). This CDR3 has 14 residues. CDR3 amino acids: CAWERDRGSETQYF. The DNA of the CDR3 is TGTGCCTGGGAAAGGGACAGGGGCTCGGAGACCCAGTACTTC.

This clone was recorded only once. The chain links TRBV3-1 (or the pseudogene TRBV3-2) to TRBJ2-7; the match to TRBD2 covers 9 bases. The CDR3 extends over 15 amino acids. Germline V lookup: CDR1 LGHDT, CDR2 YNNKEL (reference sequence). V lost 0 bases and J lost 6; bases outside the gene matches: 6. The CDR3 loop is CASSQDVREGREQYF. The CDR3 DNA reads as TGTGCCAGCAGCCAAGACGTGCGGGAGGGTCGCGAGCAGTACTTC.

The CDR3 DNA is TGTGCCAGCAGCCCGGGACTAGTGAACACCGGGGAGCTGTTTTTT. Protein product: CASSPGLVNTGELFF. The rearrangement links TRBV6-5 to TRBJ2-2; 8 bases fit TRBD2. The V gene end was trimmed by 6 bases and the J gene end by 1 base; junction bases not matched to a gene: 4. CDR1 is MNHEY, CDR2 SVGAGI, per germline. The length of the CDR3 is 15 residues.

This clone has a single count. The genes are TRBV5-1 and TRBJ1-3; the match to TRBD1 covers 7 bases. V gave up 0 bases and J gave up 3 bases; unmatched junction bases: 0. Per the germline V gene, CDR1 is SGHRS and CDR2 is YFSETQ. The CDR3 consists of 14 residues. DNA of the CDR3: TGCGCCAGCAGCTTGGGACAGGGTGGAAACACCATATATTTT. Its protein product is CASSLGQGGNTIYF.

The chain employs TRBV19 and TRBJ2-3, with TRBD1 matching over 7 bases. Trimming took 5 bases from V and 3 from J; bases not matched to a gene: 5. Germline V lookup: CDR1 LNHDA, CDR2 SQIVND (reference sequence). This CDR3 is built from 14 residues. CDR3 amino acids: CASSPGTATDTQYF. The CDR3 nucleotides are TGTGCCAGTAGTCCGGGGACAGCAACAGATACGCAGTATTTT.

CDR3 in DNA: TGTGCCAGCAGCCGAGACTCCTACGAGCAGTACTTC. It encodes CASSRDSYEQYF. The chain employs TRBV5-5 and TRBJ2-7; no definite D call. V gave up 4 bases and J gave up 0 bases, with 5 bases separating them. Germline CDR1 reads SGHKS; CDR2 reads YYEKEE (reference sequence). The CDR3 is 12 amino acids.

This clone was counted a single time. The chain joins TRBV9 to TRBJ2-5; possible D gene TRBD2, 6 bases. Trimming removed 4 bases at V and 2 bases at J, with 12 bases between. In germline, CDR1 is SGDLS, CDR2 YYNGEE. There are 14 residues in the CDR3. The CDR3 DNA reads as TGTGCCAGCAGCCGAATTGGAGGGCAAGAGACCCAGTACTTC. Amino acid sequence: CASSRIGGQETQYF.

The gene calls are TRBV7-8 and TRBJ2-3; D is unclear. Trimming removed 11 bases from V and 2 bases from J, with 11 bases in between. Germline loops: CDR1 SGHVS, CDR2 FQNEAQ. The CDR3 has 12 residues. The CDR3 sequence is CASNLYTDTQYF. The CDR3 region has the DNA TGTGCCTCCAACTTATACACAGATACGCAGTATTTT.